This T cell receptor (beta chain) is from a study of human T cells and chemical hapten exposure. This clonotype was recorded many times. The time point was: patch test 3, about 24 weeks after DPC sensitization. The treatment here: therapeutic diphenylcyclopropenone sensitization with weekly scalp DPC. Each CDR3 protein is one row after TCRdb ran MiXCR on the RACE reads. Among about 30,000 distinct CDR3 sequences, 5.8% were seen once, and the ten largest hold around 6%. Trimming at V came to 5 bases and at J to 4 bases, leaving 25 bases not matched to a gene. Germline loops: CDR1 SQVTM, CDR2 ANQGSEA. The CDR3 runs to 20 residues.

Source: whole blood, taken in connection with sensitization to the hapten diphenylcyclopropenone (DPC). The rearrangement links TRBV29-1 to TRBJ1-4; 7 bases align to TRBD1. This TCR was recovered from a young man with alopecia areata. Some clones in this sample may be carry-over from other donors' samples. CDR3 protein: CSVTSGTDHNEKDHNEKLFF. The CDR3 region has the DNA TGCAGCGTTACGAGCGGGACAGACCATAATGAAAAAGACCATAATGAAAAACTGTTTTTT.